These T cell receptor beta chains were read from a single sample in a study of CD8 T cells in ankylosing spondylitis. TCRdb re-called the 5' RACE reads through MiXCR, storing one row per CDR3 protein. The sample gives roughly 200,000 distinct CDR3 sequences, about 26% of which show up once; 5% to 7.5% is in the top ten. Material for sequencing was blood, either unsorted or a sorted T cell fraction (not recorded which). Receptor source: a male donor with ankylosing spondylitis or in good health (not recorded which). Each CDR3 is given with its conserved first and last residue. Each record gives: D gene, clone size, J gene, CDR3 length, V gene, CDR3 DNA, CDR3 protein. The D gene is left open where the match is weak. Clone sizes are given selectively: once, few, many, or a class where the clone is expanded.

d_call: .
clone_size: many
j_call: TRBJ1-1
cdr3_length: 13
v_call: TRBV4-3
cdr3_nt: TGCGCCAGCAGCCAAGAAGGAGGGTCTGAAGCTTTCTTT
cdr3_aa: CASSQEGGSEAFF

d_call: TRBD2
clone_size: many
j_call: TRBJ2-2
cdr3_length: 18
v_call: TRBV7-8
cdr3_nt: TGTGCCAGCAGCGCCGGGACTAGCGGGAGAAGAGGCACCGGGGAGCTGTTTTTT
cdr3_aa: CASSAGTSGRRGTGELFF

d_call: .
clone_size: few
j_call: TRBJ2-2
cdr3_length: 14
v_call: TRBV6-1
cdr3_nt: TGTGCCAGCAGGTCTCCGGGATCTCGAGGGGAGCTGTTTTTT
cdr3_aa: CASRSPGSRGELFF

d_call: TRBD2
clone_size: .
j_call: TRBJ2-1
cdr3_length: 15
v_call: TRBV29-1
cdr3_nt: TGCAGCGGGGCCGGGGGACTAGCGGGTGGGAATGAGCAGTTCTTC
cdr3_aa: CSGAGGLAGGNEQFF

d_call: .
clone_size: .
j_call: TRBJ1-1
cdr3_length: 13
v_call: TRBV20-1
cdr3_nt: TGCAGTGCTAGACAGTTCATGAACACTGAAGCTTTCTTT
cdr3_aa: CSARQFMNTEAFF

d_call: .
clone_size: many
j_call: TRBJ1-2
cdr3_length: 14
v_call: TRBV28
cdr3_nt: TGTGCCAGCAGTTCCGGGACGAATAACTATGGCTACACCTTC
cdr3_aa: CASSSGTNNYGYTF

d_call: .
clone_size: many
j_call: TRBJ2-7
cdr3_length: 11
v_call: TRBV20-1
cdr3_nt: TGCAGTGCGTATCAGGGGAACGAGCAGTACTTC
cdr3_aa: CSAYQGNEQYF

d_call: .
clone_size: many
j_call: TRBJ2-7
cdr3_length: 15
v_call: TRBV6-2/TRBV6-3
cdr3_nt: TGTGCCAGCATACCCGGGGGCGTACCCTCCTACGAGCAGTACTTC
cdr3_aa: CASIPGGVPSYEQYF

d_call: .
clone_size: .
j_call: TRBJ1-2
cdr3_length: 14
v_call: TRBV2
cdr3_nt: TGTGCCAGCAGTGAACAACAGGGAACATTTGGCTACACCTTC
cdr3_aa: CASSEQQGTFGYTF

d_call: TRBD1
clone_size: many
j_call: TRBJ1-5
cdr3_length: 14
v_call: TRBV6-1
cdr3_nt: TGTGCCAGCAGTCCGGGACAGGACTATCAGCCCCAGCATTTT
cdr3_aa: CASSPGQDYQPQHF

d_call: .
clone_size: many
j_call: TRBJ2-3
cdr3_length: 15
v_call: TRBV9
cdr3_nt: TGTGCCAGCAGCGTAGTTAGCAGTAGCACAGATACGCAGTATTTT
cdr3_aa: CASSVVSSSTDTQYF